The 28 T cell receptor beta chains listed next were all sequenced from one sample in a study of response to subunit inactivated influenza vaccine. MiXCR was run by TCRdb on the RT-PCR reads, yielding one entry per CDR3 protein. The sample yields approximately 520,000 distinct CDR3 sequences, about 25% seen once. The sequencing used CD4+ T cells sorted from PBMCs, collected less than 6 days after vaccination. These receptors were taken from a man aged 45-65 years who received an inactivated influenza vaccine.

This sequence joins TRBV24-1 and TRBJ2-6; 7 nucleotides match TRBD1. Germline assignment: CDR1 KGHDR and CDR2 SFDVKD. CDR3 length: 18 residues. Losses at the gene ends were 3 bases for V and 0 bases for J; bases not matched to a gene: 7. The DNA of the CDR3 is TGTGCCACCAGTGATCCCGGACAGGCGAGCTCTGGGGCCAACGTCCTGACTTTC. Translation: CATSDPGQASSGANVLTF.

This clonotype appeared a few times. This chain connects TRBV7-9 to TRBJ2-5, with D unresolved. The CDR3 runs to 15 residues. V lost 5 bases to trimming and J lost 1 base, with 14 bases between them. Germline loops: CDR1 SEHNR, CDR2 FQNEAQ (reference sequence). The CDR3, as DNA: TGTGCCAGCAGCCCTAGGCAGACTTCCCAAGAGACCCAGTACTTC. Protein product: CASSPRQTSQETQYF.

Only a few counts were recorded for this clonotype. The CDR3 DNA reads TGCGCCAGCAGCTTGGATCGGGGGTGGGAGCAGTTCTTC. This translates into CASSLDRGWEQFF. The chain combines TRBV5-1 with TRBJ2-1, with D possibly matching TRBD2 (6 bases). The V gene's germline CDR1 is SGHRS and CDR2 YFSETQ. The CDR3 length is 13 residues. V was cut by 0 bases and J by 10 bases, with 11 bases left in between.

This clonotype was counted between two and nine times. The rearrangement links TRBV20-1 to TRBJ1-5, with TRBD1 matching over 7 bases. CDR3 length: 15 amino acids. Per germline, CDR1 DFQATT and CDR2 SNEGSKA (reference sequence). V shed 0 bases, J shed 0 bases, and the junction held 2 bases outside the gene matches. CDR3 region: CSAREGQYSNQPQHF. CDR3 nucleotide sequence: TGCAGTGCTAGAGAGGGACAGTATAGCAATCAGCCCCAGCATTTT.

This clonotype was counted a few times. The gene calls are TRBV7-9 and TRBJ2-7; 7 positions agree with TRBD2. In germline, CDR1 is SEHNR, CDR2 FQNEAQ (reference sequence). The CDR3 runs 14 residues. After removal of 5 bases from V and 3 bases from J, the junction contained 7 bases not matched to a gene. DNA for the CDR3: TGTGCCAGCAGCCTCGGGACTACCATCTACGAGCAGTACTTC. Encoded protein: CASSLGTTIYEQYF.

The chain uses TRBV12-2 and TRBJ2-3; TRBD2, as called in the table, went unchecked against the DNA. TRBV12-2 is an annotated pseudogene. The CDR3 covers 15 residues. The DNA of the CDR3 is TGTGCAAGTCGCAGAAAAGCGGGGAACACAGATACGCAGTATTTT. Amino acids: CASRRKAGNTDTQYF.

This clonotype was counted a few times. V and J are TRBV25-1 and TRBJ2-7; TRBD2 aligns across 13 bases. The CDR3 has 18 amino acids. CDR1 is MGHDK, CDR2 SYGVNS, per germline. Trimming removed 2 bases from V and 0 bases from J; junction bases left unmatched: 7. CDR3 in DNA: TGTGCCAGCAGTGAACCCGGACTAGCGGGAGCACTCTCCTACGAGCAGTACTTC. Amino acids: CASSEPGLAGALSYEQYF.

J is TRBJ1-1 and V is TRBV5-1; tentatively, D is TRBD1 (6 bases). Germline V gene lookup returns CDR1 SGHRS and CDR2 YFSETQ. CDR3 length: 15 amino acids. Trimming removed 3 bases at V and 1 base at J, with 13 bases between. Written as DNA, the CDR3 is TGCGCCAGCAGCTGGGGCCCAGGGGCGAACACTGAAGCTTTCTTT. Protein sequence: CASSWGPGANTEAFF.

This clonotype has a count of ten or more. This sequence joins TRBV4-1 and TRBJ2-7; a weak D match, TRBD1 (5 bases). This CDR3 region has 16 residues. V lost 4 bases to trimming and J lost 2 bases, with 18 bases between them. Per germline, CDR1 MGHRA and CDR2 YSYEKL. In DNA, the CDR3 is TGCGCCAGCAGCCCCGTTGGCAGGGTCAAAACCTACGAGCAGTACTTC. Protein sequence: CASSPVGRVKTYEQYF.

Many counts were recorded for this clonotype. CDR3: CSATTGGSSAEQYF. CDR3 DNA: TGCAGCGCAACTACAGGGGGCTCGTCTGCCGAGCAGTACTTC. The V call is TRBV29-1, the J call TRBJ2-7; TRBD1 matches at 9 bases. Germline V gene lookup returns CDR1 SQVTM and CDR2 ANQGSEA. V was clipped by 7 bases and J by 6 bases; unmatched bases: 13. The CDR3 loop spans 14 amino acids.

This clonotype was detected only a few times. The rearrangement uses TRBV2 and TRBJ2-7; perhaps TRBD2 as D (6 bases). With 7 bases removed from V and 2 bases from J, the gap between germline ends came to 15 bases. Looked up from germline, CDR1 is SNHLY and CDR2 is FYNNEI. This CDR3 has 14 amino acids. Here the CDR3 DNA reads TGTGCCAGCATCTTGAGCCCGGGGGCCTACGAGCAGTACTTC. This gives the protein CASILSPGAYEQYF.

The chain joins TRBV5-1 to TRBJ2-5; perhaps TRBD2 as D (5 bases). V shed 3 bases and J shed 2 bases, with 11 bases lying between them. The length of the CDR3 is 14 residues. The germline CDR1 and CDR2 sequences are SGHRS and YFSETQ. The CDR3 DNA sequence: TGCGCCAGCAGCTCCGGACTCAATCAAGAGACCCAGTACTTC. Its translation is CASSSGLNQETQYF.

The CDR3 loop is CASSIQGDYGYTF. The DNA for the CDR3 is TGTGCCAGTAGTATCCAGGGGGACTATGGCTACACCTTC. The chain combines TRBV19 with TRBJ1-2, with 7 nucleotides matching TRBD1. Germline V gives CDR1 LNHDA, CDR2 SQIVND (reference sequence). CDR3 length: 13 amino acids. V lost 3 bases and J lost 3; bases outside the gene matches: 1.

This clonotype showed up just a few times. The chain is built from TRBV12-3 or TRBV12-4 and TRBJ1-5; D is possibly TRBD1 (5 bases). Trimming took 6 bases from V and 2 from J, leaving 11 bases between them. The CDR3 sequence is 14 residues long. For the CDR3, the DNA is TGTGCCAGCAGCCCTTTAGGGGGCAATCAGCCCCAGCATTTT. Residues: CASSPLGGNQPQHF.

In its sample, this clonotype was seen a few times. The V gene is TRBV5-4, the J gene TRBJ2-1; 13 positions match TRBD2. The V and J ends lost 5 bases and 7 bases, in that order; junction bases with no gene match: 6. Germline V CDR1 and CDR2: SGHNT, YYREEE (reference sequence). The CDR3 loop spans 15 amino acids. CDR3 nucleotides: TGTGCCAGCAGGCGAACTAGCGGGAGGGCGAATGAGCAGTTCTTC. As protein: CASRRTSGRANEQFF.

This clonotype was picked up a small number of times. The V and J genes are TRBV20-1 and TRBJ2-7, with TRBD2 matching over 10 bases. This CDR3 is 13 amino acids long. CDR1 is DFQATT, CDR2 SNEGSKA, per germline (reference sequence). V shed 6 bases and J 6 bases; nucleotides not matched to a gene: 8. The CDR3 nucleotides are TGCAGTGCAAATATAGCGGGGGGAAGCGAGCAGTACTTC. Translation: CSANIAGGSEQYF.

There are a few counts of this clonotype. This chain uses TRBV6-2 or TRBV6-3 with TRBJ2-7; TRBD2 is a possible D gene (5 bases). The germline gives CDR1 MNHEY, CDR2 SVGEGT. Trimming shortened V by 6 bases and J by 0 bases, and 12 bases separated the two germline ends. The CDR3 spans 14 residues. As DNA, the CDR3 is TGTGCCAGCAGGCCGGGATTATCCTCCTACGAGCAGTACTTC. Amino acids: CASRPGLSSYEQYF.

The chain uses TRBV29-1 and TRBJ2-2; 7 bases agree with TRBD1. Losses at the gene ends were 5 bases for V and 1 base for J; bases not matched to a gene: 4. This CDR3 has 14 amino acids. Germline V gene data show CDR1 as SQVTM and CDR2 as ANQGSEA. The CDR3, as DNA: TGCAGCGTTTCCCGACAGGGGAACACCGGGGAGCTGTTTTTT. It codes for CSVSRQGNTGELFF.

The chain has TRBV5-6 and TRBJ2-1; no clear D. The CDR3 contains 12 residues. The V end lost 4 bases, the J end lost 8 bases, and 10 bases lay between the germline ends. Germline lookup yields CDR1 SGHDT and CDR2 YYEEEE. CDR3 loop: CASSLPDYEQFF. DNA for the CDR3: TGTGCCAGCAGCCTGCCCGATTATGAGCAGTTCTTC.

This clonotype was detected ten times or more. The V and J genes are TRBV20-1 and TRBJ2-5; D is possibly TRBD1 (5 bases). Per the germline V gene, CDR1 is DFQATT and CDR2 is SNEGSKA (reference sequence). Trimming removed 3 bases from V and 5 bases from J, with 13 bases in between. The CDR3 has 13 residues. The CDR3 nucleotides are TGCAGTGCTAGTACCTCAGGGTTGGAGACCCAGTACTTC. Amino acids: CSASTSGLETQYF.

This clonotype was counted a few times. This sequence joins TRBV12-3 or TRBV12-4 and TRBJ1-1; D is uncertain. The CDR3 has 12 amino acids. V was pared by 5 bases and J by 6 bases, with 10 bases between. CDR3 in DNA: TGTGCCAGCAGTACTACGCCCTCTGAAGCTTTCTTT. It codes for CASSTTPSEAFF.

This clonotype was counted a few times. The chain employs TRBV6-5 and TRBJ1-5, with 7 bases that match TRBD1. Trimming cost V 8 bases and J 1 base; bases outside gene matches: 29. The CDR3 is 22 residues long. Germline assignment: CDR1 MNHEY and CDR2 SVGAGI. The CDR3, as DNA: TGTGCCAGCCGCCGTTCGAGGTGGGCCCGAACGACAGGGCGTACGAGCAATCAGCCCCAGCATTTT. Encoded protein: CASRRSRWARTTGRTSNQPQHF.

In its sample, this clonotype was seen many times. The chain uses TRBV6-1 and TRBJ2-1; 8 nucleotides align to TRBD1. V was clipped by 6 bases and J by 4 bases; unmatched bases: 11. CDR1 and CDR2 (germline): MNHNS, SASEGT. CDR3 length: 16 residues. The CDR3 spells CASSTSGTGPYNEQFF. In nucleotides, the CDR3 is TGTGCCAGCAGCACTAGTGGGACAGGACCATACAATGAGCAGTTCTTC.

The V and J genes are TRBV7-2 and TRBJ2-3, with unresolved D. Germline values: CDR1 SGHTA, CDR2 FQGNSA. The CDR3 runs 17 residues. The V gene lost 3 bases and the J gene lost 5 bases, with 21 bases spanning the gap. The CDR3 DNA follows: TGTGCCAGCAGCTTGGGTCGGTTCCCTCGGTCAATAGATACGCAGTATTTT. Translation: CASSLGRFPRSIDTQYF.

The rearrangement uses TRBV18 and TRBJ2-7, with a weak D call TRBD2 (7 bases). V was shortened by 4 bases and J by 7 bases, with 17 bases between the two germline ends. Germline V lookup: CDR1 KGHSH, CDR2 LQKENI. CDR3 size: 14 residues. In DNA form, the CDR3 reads TGTGCCAGCTCACTAGGGGGGGCCATGAGGGAGCAGTACTTC. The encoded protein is CASSLGGAMREQYF.

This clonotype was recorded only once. CDR3 nucleotide sequence: TGTACCTTCTGTTTTGTGTACAGTCCATTATCAGCTAACTATGGCTACACCTTC. This codes for CTFCFVYSPLSANYGYTF. This chain links TRBV2 with TRBJ1-2; D is unresolved. CDR1 is SNHLY, CDR2 FYNNEI, per germline. The length of the CDR3 is 18 residues.

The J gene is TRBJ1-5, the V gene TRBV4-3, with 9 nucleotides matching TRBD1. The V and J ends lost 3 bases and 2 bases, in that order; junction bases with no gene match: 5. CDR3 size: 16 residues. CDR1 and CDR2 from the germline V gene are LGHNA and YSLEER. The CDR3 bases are TGCGCCAGCAGCCACGGGACAGGGTCTGGCAATCAGCCCCAGCATTTT. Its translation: CASSHGTGSGNQPQHF.

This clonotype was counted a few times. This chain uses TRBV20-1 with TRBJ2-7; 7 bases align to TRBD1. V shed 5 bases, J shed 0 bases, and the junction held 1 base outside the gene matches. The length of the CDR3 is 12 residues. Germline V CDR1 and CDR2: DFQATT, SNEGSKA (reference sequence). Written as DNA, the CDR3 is TGCAGTGCTGGGACAGCCTCCTACGAGCAGTACTTC. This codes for CSAGTASYEQYF.